These 24 T cell receptor beta chains came from one sample sequenced in a study of blood T cell repertoires in COVID-19. The data were produced by immunoSEQ multiplex PCR, yet TCRdb's version contains in-frame clones alone and is incomplete. The top ten hold 2.3% of the sample, which has 95,000 to 150,000 clones, around 79% seen once. The sequenced material came from peripheral blood. These receptors came from a man aged 65 to 79 with acute or convalescent COVID-19.

The rearrangement uses TRBV2 and TRBJ2-2; 8 bases are a match to TRBD2. Germline V gives CDR1 SNHLY, CDR2 FYNNEI. After removal of 3 bases from V and 5 bases from J, the junction contained 2 bases not matched to a gene. The CDR3 contains 14 residues. This CDR3 reads CASSERGVTGELFF. The CDR3 DNA sequence: TGTGCCAGCAGTGAGCGGGGGGTAACCGGGGAGCTGTTTTTT.

The J gene is TRBJ1-6, the V gene TRBV5-6; 9 positions match TRBD1. V dropped 4 bases and J dropped 0; count of bases not matched to a gene: 5. This CDR3 spans 17 amino acids. Per the germline V gene, CDR1 is SGHDT and CDR2 is YYEEEE. CDR3 region: CASSPPTGGSYNSPLHF. The CDR3 region has the DNA TGTGCCAGCAGCCCCCCGACAGGGGGCTCCTATAATTCACCCCTCCACTTT. The full variable domain, rest sourced from reference TRBV5-6 and TRBJ1-6, is DAGVTQSPTHLIKTRGQQVTLRCSPKSGHDTVSWYQQALGQGPQFIFQYYEEEERQRGNFPDRFSGHQFPNYSSELNVNALLLGDSALYLCASSPPTGGSYNSPLHFGNGTRLTVT.

This chain connects TRBV4-2 to TRBJ2-3; tentative D call: TRBD1 (7 bases). Trimming left V 4 bases short and J 3 bases short, with 17 bases between. Germline CDR1 LGHNA, CDR2 YNFKEQ. This CDR3 has 16 amino acids. CDR3: CASSPTVRGVTDTQYF. CDR3 DNA: TGTGCCAGCAGCCCAACAGTCAGGGGGGTAACAGATACGCAGTATTTT.

This chain joins TRBV18 and TRBJ1-5, with 7 bases that match TRBD1. CDR3 size: 15 residues. With 0 bases clipped from V and 7 bases from J, the junction kept 6 bases outside the gene matches. In germline, CDR1 is KGHSH, CDR2 LQKENI. The CDR3 is CASSPPGTGAQPQHF. For the CDR3, the DNA is TGTGCCAGCTCACCACCGGGTACAGGGGCCCAGCCCCAGCATTTT.

This chain links TRBV9 with TRBJ1-2; the match to TRBD1 covers 7 bases. The CDR3 extends over 14 amino acids. The V gene's germline CDR1 is SGDLS and CDR2 YYNGEE. With V trimmed by 5 bases and J by 14 bases, 18 bases remained unmatched. The CDR3 DNA reads TGTGCCAGCAGTCGACAGGGACCCTCGGGTGGTTATACCTTC. Translation: CASSRQGPSGGYTF.

The J gene is TRBJ1-6, the V gene TRBV6-4, with unresolved D. The CDR3 loop spans 17 amino acids. V dropped 7 bases and J dropped 0 bases, with 16 bases sitting between them. From germline, CDR1 is MRHNA and CDR2 SNTAGT. CDR3 sequence (DNA): TGTGCCAGCACCCCGCCCCTCCGGAGCTCCTATAATTCACCCCTCCACTTT. Translating it yields CASTPPLRSSYNSPLHF.

This clone was found a few times. The V and J genes are TRBV7-6 and TRBJ2-2, with D tentatively TRBD2 (5 bases). The CDR3 contains 15 residues. Germline CDR1 SGHVS, CDR2 FNYEAQ. V lost 4 bases and J 7 bases, leaving 16 bases between the germline ends. The CDR3 DNA follows: TGTGCCAGCAGCTCCAGCGGCGCGGCAGGCGGGGAGCTGTTTTTT. This codes for CASSSSGAAGGELFF.

CDR3 coding DNA: TGTGCCAGCAGCTCCTCACAGGGGCAACTCTATGGCTACACCTTC. Translating gives CASSSSQGQLYGYTF. This chain connects TRBV7-9 to TRBJ1-2, with 7 bases that match TRBD1. The ends lost 4 bases at V and 4 bases at J; junction bases unmatched: 9. Looked up from germline, CDR1 is SEHNR and CDR2 is FQNEAQ (reference sequence). The CDR3 runs 15 residues.

In its sample, this clone was seen a few times. The chain carries TRBV11-2 and TRBJ2-7; TRBD2 matches at 8 bases. V shed 4 bases, J shed 8 bases, and the junction held 7 bases outside the gene matches. Germline values: CDR1 SGHAT, CDR2 FQNNGV. This CDR3 comprises 13 residues. Written as DNA, the CDR3 is TGTGCCAGCAGCTATTGGGGACTAGTACAGCAGTACTTC. Its protein is CASSYWGLVQQYF.

This clone has a single count. The CDR3 DNA is TGTGCCAGCAGCCGTACGGGACAAAGCACAGATACGCAGTATTTT. Translating gives CASSRTGQSTDTQYF. The chain uses TRBV7-3 and TRBJ2-3, with a tentative D call TRBD1 (6 bases). The V gene's germline CDR1 is SGHTA and CDR2 FQGTGA. Trimming removed 5 bases from V and 0 bases from J, with 12 bases in between. This CDR3 contains 15 residues.

The chain joins TRBV7-2 to TRBJ1-6; D call uncertain. V dropped 3 bases and J dropped 12 bases, with 12 bases sitting between them. Germline V lookup: CDR1 SGHTA, CDR2 FQGNSA. This CDR3 has 13 amino acids. The CDR3 loop reads CASSLRLLEPLHF. CDR3 bases: TGTGCCAGCAGCTTGAGGCTACTTGAACCCCTCCACTTT.

This clone occurred many times. This sequence joins TRBV7-2 and TRBJ1-2; D is unresolved. V was shortened by 4 bases and J by 3 bases, with 12 bases between the two germline ends. The CDR3 runs to 14 residues. Germline loops: CDR1 SGHTA, CDR2 FQGNSA. CDR3 in amino acids: CASSSPGRHYGYTF. In nucleotides, the CDR3 is TGTGCCAGCAGCTCCCCCGGGAGGCACTATGGCTACACCTTC.

The chain uses TRBV29-1 and TRBJ1-1, with 9 bases aligning to TRBD1. V was pared by 6 bases and J by 1 base, with 3 bases of the junction left unmatched. Germline V CDR1 and CDR2: SQVTM, ANQGSEA. The CDR3 extends over 13 amino acids. CDR3 bases: TGCAGCGTGGGACAGGGAGGGAACACTGAAGCTTTCTTT. The encoded protein is CSVGQGGNTEAFF.

V gene TRBV12-5 combines with J gene TRBJ2-7; 9 bases agree with TRBD2. The V and J ends lost 2 bases and 3 bases, in that order; junction bases with no gene match: 5. Germline V gene lookup returns CDR1 LGHNT and CDR2 FRNRAP. This CDR3 has 15 residues. In nucleotides, the CDR3 is TGTGCTAGTGGTTTGACTAGCGGGTTTCTCTACGAGCAGTACTTC. Residues: CASGLTSGFLYEQYF.

This chain connects TRBV5-1 to TRBJ1-6, with a possible D match to TRBD1 (6 bases). With 5 bases removed from V and 6 bases from J, the gap between germline ends came to 12 bases. The germline V gene encodes CDR1 SGHRS and CDR2 YFSETQ. The CDR3 length is 14 residues. The CDR3: CASRFQGTNSPLHF. The CDR3 DNA reads as TGCGCCAGCAGGTTCCAGGGGACTAATTCACCCCTCCACTTT. The full variable domain, its missing parts supplied by reference TRBV5-1 and TRBJ1-6, is KAGVTQTPRYLIKTRGQQVTLSCSPISGHRSVSWYQQTPGQGLQFLFEYFSETQRNKGNFPGRFSGRQFSNSRSEMNVSTLELGDSALYLCASRFQGTNSPLHFGNGTRLTVT.

On this clone itself: Sequence at one end of the junction differs from germline and may be a read error. The V and J genes are TRBV7-7 and TRBJ2-1, with 7 bases aligning to TRBD1. This CDR3 contains 15 residues. The germline V gene has CDR1 SSHAT and CDR2 FNYEAQ (reference sequence). This CDR3 reads CASSLGLQGSNEQFF. The CDR3 coding sequence is TGTGCTAGCAGCTTAGGATTACAGGGGAGCAATGAGCAGTTCTTC.

The count of this clone is one. The chain joins TRBV5-1 to TRBJ2-7; D gene unclear. Per germline, CDR1 SGHRS and CDR2 YFSETQ. CDR3 length: 15 residues. V shed 0 bases and J shed 0 bases, with 10 bases lying between them. CDR3 sequence (DNA): TGCGCCAGCAGCTTGGCAGGCAGCATCTCCTACGAGCAGTACTTC. Amino acid sequence: CASSLAGSISYEQYF.

The chain links TRBV19 to TRBJ1-3; a possible D gene is TRBD1 (5 bases). This CDR3 spans 15 amino acids. In germline, CDR1 is LNHDA, CDR2 SQIVND (reference sequence). V lost 10 bases and J 0 bases, leaving 16 bases between the germline ends. The CDR3 here is CATLLGGTSGNTIYF. The CDR3 nucleotides read TGTGCCACCCTCTTGGGAGGGACCTCTGGAAACACCATATATTTT.

J is TRBJ1-1 and V is TRBV5-1; 7 bases are a match to TRBD1. With 4 bases clipped from V and 0 bases from J, the junction kept 6 bases outside the gene matches. CDR3 length: 15 amino acids. CDR1 and CDR2 (germline): SGHRS, YFSETQ. CDR3 nucleotide sequence: TGCGCCAGCAGCGCGGGACAGCTCATGAACACTGAAGCTTTCTTT. Amino acid sequence: CASSAGQLMNTEAFF.

The chain combines TRBV5-4 with TRBJ1-5; possibly TRBD1 for D (5 bases). The CDR3 is 13 residues long. The V gene lost 1 base and the J gene lost 7 bases, with 9 bases spanning the gap. Germline-derived CDR1 and CDR2 are SGHNT and YYREEE (reference sequence). CDR3 nucleotides: TGTGCCAGCAGCTTGCAGGGCGTCCAGCCCCAGCATTTT. The encoded protein is CASSLQGVQPQHF.

V gene TRBV7-3 combines with J gene TRBJ2-3; 10 bases line up with TRBD2. Germline assignment: CDR1 SGHTA and CDR2 FQGTGA. The J segment lost 3 bases and the V segment lost 6 bases, leaving 6 bases of the junction unmatched. This CDR3 spans 15 amino acids. The CDR3 nucleotides are TGTGCCAGCAGTAAAGCGGGGGGGCTAACAGATACGCAGTATTTT. Protein: CASSKAGGLTDTQYF. The full variable domain, with the rest looked up from reference TRBV7-3 and TRBJ2-3, is GAGVSQTPSNKVTEKGKYVELRCDPISGHTALYWYRQSLGQGPEFLIYFQGTGAADDSGLPNDRFFAVRPEGSVSTLKIQRTERGDSAVYLCASSKAGGLTDTQYFGPGTRLTVL.

The chain employs TRBV6-2 or TRBV6-3 and TRBJ2-7; TRBD1 might be the D (6 bases). Germline loops: CDR1 MNHEY, CDR2 SVGEGT. The CDR3 covers 13 residues. V gave up 0 bases and J gave up 3 bases, with 6 bases separating them. This chain's CDR3 is CASSYSTGYEQYF. The CDR3 nucleotides are TGTGCCAGCAGTTACTCGACAGGCTACGAGCAGTACTTC.

This chain links TRBV5-1 with TRBJ2-1; 8 bases map to TRBD2. The CDR3 is 14 residues long. The ends lost 4 bases at V and 6 bases at J; junction bases unmatched: 6. Looked up from germline, CDR1 is SGHRS and CDR2 is YFSETQ. This CDR3 is CASSIRTSPNEQFF. In DNA, the CDR3 is TGCGCCAGCAGCATACGGACTAGCCCCAATGAGCAGTTCTTC.

The J gene is TRBJ2-1, the V gene TRBV29-1, with D perhaps TRBD2 (5 bases). The germline gives CDR1 SQVTM, CDR2 ANQGSEA. Trimming stripped 4 bases from V and 5 bases from J, with 9 bases between. This CDR3 is 12 amino acids long. In DNA, the CDR3 is TGCAGCGTTGTGAGGGTCAACAATGAGCAGTTCTTC. Translation gives CSVVRVNNEQFF.